This T cell receptor beta chain came from a study of shared T cell receptors in the human thymus. The V gene end was trimmed by 2 bases and the J gene end by 3 bases; junction bases not matched to a gene: 14. The CDR3 is made up of 20 amino acids. The germline V gene has CDR1 LGHNA and CDR2 YNFKEQ. Generated by immunoSEQ multiplex PCR, the TCRdb table keeps only in-frame clones and is missing some. The sample records roughly 700,000 clones, around 89% being singletons. These data are also associated with another study on human thymus T cells. That source adds: Apparent bias marked the V and J gene usage of thymic and blood repertoires. Reports from related research described highly overlapping thymic repertoires among unrelated individuals.

The sample was thymocytes. The V call is TRBV4-2, the J call TRBJ2-4, with 12 bases that match TRBD2. This TCR was sampled from a boy younger than two with a congenital heart defect. The CDR3 DNA reads TGTGCCAGCAGCCAATTCTCAAGCCGCCCTAGCGGGAGGGACAAAAACATTCAGTACTTC. Translation: CASSQFSSRPSGRDKNIQYF.